The clone carrying this TCR beta chain was counted between two and nine times. What it binds is not known. Through template switching, a universal primer site was introduced, and the cDNA contained unique molecular identifiers. TCRdb called the 5' RACE reads again in MiXCR, with one record for every CDR3 protein. This repertoire shows some 1,600,000 distinct CDR3 sequences, about 32% found once; its top ten account for roughly 0.3%. This sample is part of a study of identical twins. The CDR3 length is 16 residues. V was pared by 3 bases and J by 4 bases, with 11 bases of the junction left unmatched. Germline assignment: CDR1 LGHDT and CDR2 YNNKEL (reference sequence). General observations from the study: Modeled out-of-frame TCR alpha sharing in monozygotic twins fell below observed levels. Fewer insertions marked abundant cord blood beta clonotypes; young adult naive trended weakly, memory not at all. Not following the same donors, the study drew its conclusions from cross-sectional statistical analysis.

This receptor was identified in a newborn girl in good health. The chain recombines TRBV3-1 with TRBJ1-1, with 7 bases identical to TRBD1. Material for sequencing was cord blood. This CDR3 is CASSQAIQGLGTEAFF. The DNA of the CDR3 is TGTGCCAGCAGCCAGGCGATACAGGGGCTTGGCACTGAAGCTTTCTTT.